This T cell receptor beta chain was identified during a study of OX40 agonist ivuxolimab in advanced cancers. Germline V gives CDR1 MGHDK, CDR2 SYGVNS. Trimming stripped 5 bases from V and 1 base from J, with 8 bases between. The CDR3 is 13 residues long. The protocol was immunoSEQ multiplex PCR, while the TCRdb copy is restricted to in-frame clones and leaves out a portion. The sample consists of roughly 120,000 clones, roughly 87% of them appearing once. The J gene is TRBJ2-5, the V gene TRBV25-1; D unresolved. Sequences were derived from CD4+ or CD8+ T cells sorted from blood, sampled in a trial of the OX40 agonist ivuxolimab. The receptor's source is an adult with an advanced solid tumor such as melanoma, head and neck, liver or kidney cancer. CDR3 in DNA: TGTGCCAGCAGTATTTGGGGCCAAGAGACCCAGTACTTC. It is translated as CASSIWGQETQYF.